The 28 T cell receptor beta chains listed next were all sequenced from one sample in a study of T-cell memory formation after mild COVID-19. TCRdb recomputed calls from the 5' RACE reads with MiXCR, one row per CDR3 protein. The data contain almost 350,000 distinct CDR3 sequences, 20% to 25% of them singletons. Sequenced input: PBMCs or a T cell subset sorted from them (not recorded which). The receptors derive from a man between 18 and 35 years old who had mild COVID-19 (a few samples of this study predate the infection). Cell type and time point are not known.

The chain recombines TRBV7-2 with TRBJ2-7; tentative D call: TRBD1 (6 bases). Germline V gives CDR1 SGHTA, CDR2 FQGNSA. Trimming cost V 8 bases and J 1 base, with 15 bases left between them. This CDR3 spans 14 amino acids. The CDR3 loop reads CASELGATSYEQYF. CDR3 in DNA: TGTGCCAGCGAATTGGGGGCGACGTCCTACGAGCAGTACTTC.

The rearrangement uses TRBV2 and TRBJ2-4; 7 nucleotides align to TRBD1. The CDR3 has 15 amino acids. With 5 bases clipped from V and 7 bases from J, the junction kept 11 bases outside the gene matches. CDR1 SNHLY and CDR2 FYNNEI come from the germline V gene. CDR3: CASSNQGVTANIQYF. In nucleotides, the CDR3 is TGTGCCAGCAGTAACCAGGGGGTAACGGCGAACATTCAGTACTTC.

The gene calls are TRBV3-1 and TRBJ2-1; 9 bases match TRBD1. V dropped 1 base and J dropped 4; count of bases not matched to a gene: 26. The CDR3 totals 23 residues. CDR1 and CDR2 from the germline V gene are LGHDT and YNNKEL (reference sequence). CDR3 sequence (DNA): TGTGCCAGCAGCCAAGGGCTTACGCCGGGACAGGGTCGATGGAGTCGTTTATACAATGAGCAGTTCTTC. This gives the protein CASSQGLTPGQGRWSRLYNEQFF.

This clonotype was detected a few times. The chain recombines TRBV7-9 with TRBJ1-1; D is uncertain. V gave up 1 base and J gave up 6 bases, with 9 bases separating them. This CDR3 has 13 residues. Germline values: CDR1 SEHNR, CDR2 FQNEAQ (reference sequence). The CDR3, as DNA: TGTGCCAGCAGCTTAGATTGGGGTCCTGAAGCTTTCTTT. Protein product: CASSLDWGPEAFF.

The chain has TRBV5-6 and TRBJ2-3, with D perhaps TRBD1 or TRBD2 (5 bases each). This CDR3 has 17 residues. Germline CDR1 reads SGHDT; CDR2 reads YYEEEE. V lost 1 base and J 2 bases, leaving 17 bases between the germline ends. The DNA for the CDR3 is TGTGCCAGCAGCTTGAAGTTTGGGGCCGGGGTCACAGATACGCAGTATTTT. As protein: CASSLKFGAGVTDTQYF.

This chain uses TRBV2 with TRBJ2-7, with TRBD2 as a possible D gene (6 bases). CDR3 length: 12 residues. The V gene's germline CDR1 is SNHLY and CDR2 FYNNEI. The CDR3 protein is CAARRGGYEQYF. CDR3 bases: TGTGCAGCCCGGCGGGGAGGCTACGAGCAGTACTTC.

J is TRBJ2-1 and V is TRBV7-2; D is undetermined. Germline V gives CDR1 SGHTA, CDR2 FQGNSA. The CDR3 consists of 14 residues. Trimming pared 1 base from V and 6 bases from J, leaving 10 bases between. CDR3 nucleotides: TGTGCCAGCAGCTTAGTAGGCCAAGCCAATGAGCAGTTCTTC. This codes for CASSLVGQANEQFF.

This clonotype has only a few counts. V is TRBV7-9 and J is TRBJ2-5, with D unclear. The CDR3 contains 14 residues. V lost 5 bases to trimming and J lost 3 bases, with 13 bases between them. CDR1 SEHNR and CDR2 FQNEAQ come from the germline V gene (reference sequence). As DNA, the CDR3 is TGTGCCAGCAGCCAGAGACCGGAAAAAGAGACCCAGTACTTC. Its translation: CASSQRPEKETQYF.

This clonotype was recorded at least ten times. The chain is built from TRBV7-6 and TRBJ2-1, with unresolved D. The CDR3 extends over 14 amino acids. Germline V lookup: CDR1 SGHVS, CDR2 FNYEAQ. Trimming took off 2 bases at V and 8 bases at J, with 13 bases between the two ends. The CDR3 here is CASSLYWGDDEQFF. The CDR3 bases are TGTGCCAGCAGCTTATACTGGGGTGACGATGAGCAGTTCTTC.

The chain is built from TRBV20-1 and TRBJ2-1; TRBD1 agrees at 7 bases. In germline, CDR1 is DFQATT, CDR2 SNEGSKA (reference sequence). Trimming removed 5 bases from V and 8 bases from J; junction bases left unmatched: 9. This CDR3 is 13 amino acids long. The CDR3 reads CSALVDRVDEQFF. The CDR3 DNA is TGCAGTGCTCTCGTCGACAGGGTGGATGAGCAGTTCTTC.

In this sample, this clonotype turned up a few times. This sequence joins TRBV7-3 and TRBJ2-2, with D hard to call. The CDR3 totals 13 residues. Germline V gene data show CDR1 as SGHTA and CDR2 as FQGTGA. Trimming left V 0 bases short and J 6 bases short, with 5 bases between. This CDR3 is CASSLTAAGELFF. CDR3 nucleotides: TGTGCCAGCAGCTTAACGGCCGCCGGGGAGCTGTTTTTT.

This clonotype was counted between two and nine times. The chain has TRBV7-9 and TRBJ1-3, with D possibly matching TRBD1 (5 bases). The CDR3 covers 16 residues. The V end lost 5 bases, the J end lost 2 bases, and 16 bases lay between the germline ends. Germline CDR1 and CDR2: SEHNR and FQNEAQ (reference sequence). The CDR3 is CASSQSRPGTGNTIYF. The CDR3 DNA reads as TGTGCCAGCAGCCAAAGCCGGCCAGGGACTGGAAACACCATATATTTT.

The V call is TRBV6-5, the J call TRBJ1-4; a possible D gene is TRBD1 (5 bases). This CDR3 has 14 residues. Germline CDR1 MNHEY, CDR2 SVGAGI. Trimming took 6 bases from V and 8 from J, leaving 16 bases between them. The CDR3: CASSSPTEGEKLFF. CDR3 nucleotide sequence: TGTGCCAGCAGCTCCCCAACTGAGGGGGAAAAACTGTTTTTT.

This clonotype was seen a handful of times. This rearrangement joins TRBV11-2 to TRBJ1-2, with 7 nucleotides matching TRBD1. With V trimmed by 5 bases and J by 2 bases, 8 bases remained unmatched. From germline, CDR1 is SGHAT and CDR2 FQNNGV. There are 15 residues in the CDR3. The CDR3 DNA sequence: TGTGCCAGCAGCGTAAACAGGGGAGCGAACTATGGCTACACCTTC. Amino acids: CASSVNRGANYGYTF.

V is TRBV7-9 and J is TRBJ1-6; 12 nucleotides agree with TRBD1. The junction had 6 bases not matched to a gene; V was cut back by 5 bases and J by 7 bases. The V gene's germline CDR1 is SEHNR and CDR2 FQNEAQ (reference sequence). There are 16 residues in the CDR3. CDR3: CASSPPGTGGNSPLHF. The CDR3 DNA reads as TGTGCCAGCAGCCCCCCGGGGACAGGGGGCAATTCACCCCTCCACTTT.

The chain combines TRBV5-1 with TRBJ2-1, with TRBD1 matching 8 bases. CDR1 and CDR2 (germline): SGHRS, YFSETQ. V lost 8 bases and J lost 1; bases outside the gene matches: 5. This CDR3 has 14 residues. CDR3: CARDRDRSYNEQFF. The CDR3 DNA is TGCGCCAGGGACAGGGATAGGTCCTACAATGAGCAGTTCTTC.

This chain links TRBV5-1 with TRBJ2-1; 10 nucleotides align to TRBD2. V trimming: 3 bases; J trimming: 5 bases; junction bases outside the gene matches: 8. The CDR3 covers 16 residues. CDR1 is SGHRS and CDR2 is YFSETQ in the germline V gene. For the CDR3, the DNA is TGCGCCAGCAGCTCCTCTACTAGCGGGGCAAACAATGAGCAGTTCTTC. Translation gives CASSSSTSGANNEQFF.

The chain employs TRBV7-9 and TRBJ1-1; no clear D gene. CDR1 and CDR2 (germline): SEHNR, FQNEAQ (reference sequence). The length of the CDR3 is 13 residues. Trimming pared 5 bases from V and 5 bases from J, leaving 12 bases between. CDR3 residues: CASSPTKWTEAFF. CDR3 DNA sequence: TGTGCCAGCAGCCCGACCAAGTGGACTGAAGCTTTCTTT.

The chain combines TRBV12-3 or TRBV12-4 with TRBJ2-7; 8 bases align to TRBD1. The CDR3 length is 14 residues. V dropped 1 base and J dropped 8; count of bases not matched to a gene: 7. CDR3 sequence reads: CASSLGWTGTKQYF. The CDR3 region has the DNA TGTGCCAGCAGTTTAGGATGGACAGGGACGAAGCAGTACTTC.

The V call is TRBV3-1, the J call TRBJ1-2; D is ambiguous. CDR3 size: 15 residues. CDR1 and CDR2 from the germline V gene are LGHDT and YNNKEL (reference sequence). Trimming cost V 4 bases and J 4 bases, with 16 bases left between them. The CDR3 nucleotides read TGTGCCAGCAGCCCTCGTTTGTCAGAGATCTATGGCTACACCTTC. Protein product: CASSPRLSEIYGYTF.

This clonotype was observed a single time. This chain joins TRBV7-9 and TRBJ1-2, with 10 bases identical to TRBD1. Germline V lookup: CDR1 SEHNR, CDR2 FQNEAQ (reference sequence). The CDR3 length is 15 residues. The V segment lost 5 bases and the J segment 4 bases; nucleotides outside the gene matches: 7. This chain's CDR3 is CASSQGQGSSYGYTF. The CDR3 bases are TGTGCCAGCAGCCAGGGACAGGGGTCGTCCTATGGCTACACCTTC.

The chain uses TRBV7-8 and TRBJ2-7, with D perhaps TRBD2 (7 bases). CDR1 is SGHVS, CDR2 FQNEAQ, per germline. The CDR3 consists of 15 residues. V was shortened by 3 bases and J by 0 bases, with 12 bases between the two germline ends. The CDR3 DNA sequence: TGTGCCAGCAGCTTCGGGGGGCTGAGCTCCTACGAGCAGTACTTC. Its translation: CASSFGGLSSYEQYF.

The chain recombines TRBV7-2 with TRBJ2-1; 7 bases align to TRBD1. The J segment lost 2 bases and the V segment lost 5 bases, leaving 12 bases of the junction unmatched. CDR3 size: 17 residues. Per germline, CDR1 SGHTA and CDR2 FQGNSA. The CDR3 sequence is CASSRRQGFRAYNEQFF. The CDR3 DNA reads TGTGCCAGCAGCAGACGACAGGGATTCCGGGCCTACAATGAGCAGTTCTTC. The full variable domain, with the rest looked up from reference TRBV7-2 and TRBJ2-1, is GAGVSQSPSNKVTEKGKDVELRCDPISGHTALYWYRQSLGQGLEFLIYFQGNSAPDKSGLPSDRFSAERTGGSVSTLTIQRTQQEDSAVYLCASSRRQGFRAYNEQFFGPGTRLTVL.

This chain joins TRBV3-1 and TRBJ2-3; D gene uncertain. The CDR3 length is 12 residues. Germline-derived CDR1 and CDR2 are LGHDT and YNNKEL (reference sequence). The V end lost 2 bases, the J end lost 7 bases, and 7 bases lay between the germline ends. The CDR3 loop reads CASSQYKNTQYF. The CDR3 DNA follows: TGTGCCAGCAGCCAATATAAGAATACGCAGTATTTT.

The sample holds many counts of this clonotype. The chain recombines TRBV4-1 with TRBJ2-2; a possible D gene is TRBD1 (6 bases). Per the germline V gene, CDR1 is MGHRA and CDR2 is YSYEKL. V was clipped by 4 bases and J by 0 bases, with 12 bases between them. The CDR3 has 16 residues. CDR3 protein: CASSLTQGPNTGELFF. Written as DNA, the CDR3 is TGCGCCAGCAGCCTAACACAGGGTCCGAACACCGGGGAGCTGTTTTTT.

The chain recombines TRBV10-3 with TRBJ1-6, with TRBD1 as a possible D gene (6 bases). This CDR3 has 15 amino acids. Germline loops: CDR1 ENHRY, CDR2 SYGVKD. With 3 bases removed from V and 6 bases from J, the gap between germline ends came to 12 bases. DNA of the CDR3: TGTGCCATCAGTGAAACAACAGGGATTAATTCACCCCTCCACTTT. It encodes CAISETTGINSPLHF.

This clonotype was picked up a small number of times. CDR3 sequence: CASSPSGTLSTDTQYF. The CDR3 region has the DNA TGTGCCAGCAGCCCCAGTGGGACCCTTAGCACAGATACGCAGTATTTT. The chain employs TRBV6-6 and TRBJ2-3; D could derive from TRBD1 or TRBD2 (5 bases each). V was shortened by 6 bases and J by 0 bases, with 16 bases between the two germline ends. The CDR3 extends over 16 amino acids. Germline V lookup: CDR1 MNHNY, CDR2 SVGAGI (reference sequence).

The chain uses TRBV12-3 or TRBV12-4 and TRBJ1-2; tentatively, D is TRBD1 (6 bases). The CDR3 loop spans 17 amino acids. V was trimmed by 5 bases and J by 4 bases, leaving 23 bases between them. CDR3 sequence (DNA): TGTGCCAGCAGTCTCGGAAGGGGACGGTGGGACACCTATGGCTACACCTTC. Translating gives CASSLGRGRWDTYGYTF.